This T cell receptor beta chain appears in the sequencing data of a study of T cell changes during pregnancy in multiple sclerosis. The method was immunoSEQ multiplex PCR; TCRdb's version includes in-frame clones alone and lacks a portion of them. The sample holds approximately 70,000 clones, about 93% seen once. V was pared by 1 base and J by 3 bases, with 15 bases between. This CDR3 region has 16 residues. In germline, CDR1 is SEHNR, CDR2 FQNEAQ (reference sequence). The chain recombines TRBV7-9 with TRBJ1-1; D may be TRBD1 (6 bases). The sample was CD4+ T cells from peripheral blood mononuclear cells, taken after pregnancy. The TCR comes from a female donor with multiple sclerosis, enrolled in a pregnancy study. In DNA form, the CDR3 reads TGTGCCAGCAGCTTAGTTTTGGGGGCAGAGGACACTGAAGCTTTCTTT. This sequence encodes CASSLVLGAEDTEAFF. Together with reference TRBV7-9 and TRBJ1-1, the CDR3 gives the full variable domain: DTGVSQNPRHKITKRGQNVTFRCDPISEHNRLYWYRQTLGQGPEFLTYFQNEAQLEKSRLLSDRFSAERPKGSFSTLEIQRTEQGDSAMYLCASSLVLGAEDTEAFFGQGTRLTVV.